This T cell receptor beta chain derives from a study of cytomegalovirus exposure and HLA in healthy donors. Germline CDR1 WNHNN, CDR2 SYGVQD (reference sequence). Trimming took off 3 bases at V and 6 bases at J, with 9 bases between the two ends. The length of the CDR3 is 13 residues. This PCR relied on a set of 60 Vbeta primers and 13 Jbeta primers. TCRdb's copy holds only in-frame clones and misses some; the assay was immunoSEQ multiplex PCR. The table records around 160,000 clones, about 80% of them present only once. This clonotype originated in a man aged 45-65 years in good health and CMV-seropositive. The sample consisted of PBMCs. The chain combines TRBV10-1 with TRBJ2-1; TRBD1 is a possible D gene (6 bases). The CDR3 here is CASSDGQTNEQFF. CDR3 coding DNA: TGCGCCAGCAGTGATGGACAGACCAATGAGCAGTTCTTC.